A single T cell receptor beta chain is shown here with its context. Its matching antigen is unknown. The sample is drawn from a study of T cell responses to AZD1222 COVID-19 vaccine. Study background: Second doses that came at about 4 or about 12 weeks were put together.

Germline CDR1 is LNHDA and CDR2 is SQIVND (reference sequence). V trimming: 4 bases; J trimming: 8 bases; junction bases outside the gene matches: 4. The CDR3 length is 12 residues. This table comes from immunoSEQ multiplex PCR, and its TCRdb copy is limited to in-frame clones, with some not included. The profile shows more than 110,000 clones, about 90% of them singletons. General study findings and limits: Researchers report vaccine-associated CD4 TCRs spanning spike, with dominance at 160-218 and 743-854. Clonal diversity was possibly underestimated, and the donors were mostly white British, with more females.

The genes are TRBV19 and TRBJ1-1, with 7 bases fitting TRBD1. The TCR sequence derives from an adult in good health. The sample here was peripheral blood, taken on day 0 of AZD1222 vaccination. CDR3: CASSTGGSEAFF. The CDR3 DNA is TGTGCCAGTAGTACAGGGGGGTCAGAAGCTTTCTTT.